This TCR beta chain was found in a study of OX40 agonist ivuxolimab in advanced cancers. Across the whole study: Averaging about 60 years in age, with a range of about 23 to 85, the cohort was 82.7% male. Patients with prior anti-PD-1, anti-PD-L1 or anti-CTLA-4 therapy were eligible; 40% to 45% had some.

Sequencing used immunoSEQ multiplex PCR; TCRdb keeps in-frame clones, though not all of them. The sample lists about 83,000 clones, roughly nine tenths occurring once. Germline V gives CDR1 LGHNA, CDR2 YNFKEQ. With 1 base removed from V and 10 bases from J, the gap between germline ends came to 7 bases. This CDR3 has 11 amino acids. Points from the study as a whole: The expanded peripheral T cells' antigen specificity was not determined.

Of note for this clone: Its target is unknown.

Specimen: CD4+ or CD8+ T cells sorted from blood, collected in a trial of the OX40 agonist ivuxolimab. J is TRBJ1-1 and V is TRBV4-2; the D is unclear. This receptor was obtained from an adult with an advanced solid tumor such as melanoma, head and neck, liver or kidney cancer. The CDR3 reads CASSQGQAAFF. DNA of the CDR3: TGTGCCAGCAGCCAAGGGCAAGCAGCTTTCTTT.